The 21 T cell receptor beta chains given below trace back to one sample, sequenced in a study of neurological immune-mediated disorders (dated 2019 in TCRdb). To prepare the library, 5' RACE was applied. Sequencer: Illumina HiSeq 2500. The public reads were quality trimmed at Q25 with fastp and then assembled into clones with MiXCR by TCRdb, keeping productive beta chains. Here each entry gathers all rows of one CDR3 protein and keeps the most common genes and DNA. Within this sample are some 66,000 distinct CDR3 sequences, with around 3.3% of them counted one time only. The top ten constitute 3.7% of the sample. Material for sequencing was PBMCs. These receptors were obtained from a man aged 35 to 55 with multiple sclerosis.

This clonotype was counted ten times or more. The CDR3 sequence: CASSLARSGVEAFF. CDR3 sequence (DNA): TGCGCCAGCAGCTTGGCAAGGTCGGGGGTTGAAGCTTTCTTT. V and J are TRBV5-1 and TRBJ1-1, with D possibly matching TRBD1 (5 bases). Germline V gene data show CDR1 as SGHRS and CDR2 as YFSETQ. The length of the CDR3 is 14 residues. The V gene lost 0 bases and the J gene lost 7 bases, with 13 bases spanning the gap.

In its sample, this clonotype was seen many times. The rearrangement uses TRBV5-1 and TRBJ1-1; 9 nucleotides match TRBD1. Germline CDR1 reads SGHRS; CDR2 reads YFSETQ. V lost 4 bases, J lost 2 bases, and 9 bases stayed unmatched. This CDR3 comprises 16 residues. The CDR3 region is CASSPPGTGTNTEAFF. The CDR3 DNA sequence: TGCGCCAGCAGCCCCCCGGGGACAGGGACAAACACTGAAGCTTTCTTT.

This clonotype has at least ten counts. The genes are TRBV11-2 and TRBJ2-7; a possible D gene is TRBD2 (6 bases). CDR3 length: 16 residues. The V end lost 5 bases, the J end lost 0 bases, and 17 bases lay between the germline ends. Per germline, CDR1 SGHAT and CDR2 FQNNGV. The CDR3 nucleotides are TGTGCCAGCAGCCCCTTGAGGAGGGAGAGCTCCTACGAGCAGTACTTC. Translating it yields CASSPLRRESSYEQYF.

Ten or more counts support this clonotype. The rearrangement uses TRBV24-1 and TRBJ1-1; D is unclear. The V gene's germline CDR1 is KGHDR and CDR2 SFDVKD. This CDR3 is 13 amino acids long. Trimming cost V 7 bases and J 8 bases, with 16 bases left between them. CDR3 nucleotide sequence: TGTGCCACCAGCACCGGTGGGCTACGGGAAGCTTTCTTT. Translating it yields CATSTGGLREAFF.

This clonotype was observed a few times. The chain's CDR3 is CASSSRVTDTQYF. CDR3 nucleotide sequence: TGTGCCAGCAGCTCCAGGGTTACAGATACGCAGTATTTT. The chain couples TRBV7-2 to TRBJ2-3; D perhaps matches TRBD1 (5 bases). The CDR3 has 13 amino acids. CDR1 and CDR2 (germline): SGHTA, FQGNSA. V was shortened by 4 bases and J by 3 bases, with 8 bases between the two germline ends. Full variable domain (missing parts from reference TRBV7-2 and TRBJ2-3): GAGVSQSPSNKVTEKGKDVELRCDPISGHTALYWYRQSLGQGLEFLIYFQGNSAPDKSGLPSDRFSAERTGGSVSTLTIQRTQQEDSAVYLCASSSRVTDTQYFGPGTRLTVL.

This clonotype has ten or more counts. The rearrangement links TRBV3-1 to TRBJ2-5; tentative D call: TRBD1 (5 bases). CDR3 length: 14 amino acids. With 4 bases removed from V and 3 bases from J, the gap between germline ends came to 12 bases. In germline, CDR1 is LGHDT, CDR2 YNNKEL (reference sequence). The CDR3: CASSRQSVEETQYF. The DNA for the CDR3 is TGTGCCAGCAGCCGACAGTCGGTAGAAGAGACCCAGTACTTC.

This clonotype was counted at least ten times. DNA for the CDR3: TGTGCCAGCAGCCCGACAGGGGATGGTACTGAAGCTTTCTTT. Amino acids: CASSPTGDGTEAFF. V and J are TRBV12-3 or TRBV12-4 and TRBJ1-1, with TRBD1 matching over 8 bases. V lost 6 bases, J lost 5 bases, and 8 bases stayed unmatched. This CDR3 has 14 amino acids.

This clonotype has a count of ten or more. The rearrangement links TRBV12-3 or TRBV12-4 to TRBJ2-7; D is uncertain. Trimming shortened V by 3 bases and J by 2 bases, and 8 bases separated the two germline ends. The CDR3 runs to 13 residues. This CDR3 reads CASSLSSPYEQYF. The CDR3 coding sequence is TGTGCCAGCAGTTTGTCCAGCCCCTACGAGCAGTACTTC.

This clonotype was picked up many times. This chain connects TRBV7-2 to TRBJ2-1; 11 nucleotides agree with TRBD2. The J segment lost 11 bases and the V segment lost 5 bases, leaving 8 bases of the junction unmatched. Germline V gives CDR1 SGHTA, CDR2 FQGNSA. The CDR3 is 14 residues long. CDR3 DNA sequence: TGTGCCAGCAGCCCGACTAGCGGGACGGTCCAGCAGTTCTTC. Translated: CASSPTSGTVQQFF.

This clonotype has at least ten counts. The V gene is TRBV12-3 or TRBV12-4, the J gene TRBJ2-4; 8 bases map to TRBD1. V lost 3 bases to trimming and J lost 1 base; unmatched junction nucleotides: 5. This CDR3 spans 16 amino acids. CDR3 DNA sequence: TGTGCCAGCAGTTTGACAGGGGCGAGGGCCAAAAACATTCAGTACTTC. Protein product: CASSLTGARAKNIQYF.

This clonotype showed up just a few times. Given a much more abundant clone one base away, this may be a read error. The rearrangement links TRBV6-5 to TRBJ2-5; perhaps TRBD2 as D (5 bases). The CDR3 covers 14 residues. Germline lookup yields CDR1 MNHEY and CDR2 SVGAGI. CDR3 amino acids: CASSYAGGGENQYF. As DNA, the CDR3 is TGTGCCAGCAGCTATGCGGGCGGTGGAGAGAACCAGTACTTC.

This clonotype was observed at least ten times. V usage is TRBV5-1 and J usage is TRBJ1-3; no reliable D call. The germline V and J ends were trimmed by 0 bases and 2 bases, with 6 bases remaining between them. Germline CDR1 and CDR2: SGHRS and YFSETQ. The CDR3 spans 14 residues. The CDR3 sequence is CASSLDSPGNTIYF. DNA for the CDR3: TGCGCCAGCAGCTTGGACAGCCCTGGAAACACCATATATTTT. The whole variable domain, filled in from reference TRBV5-1 and TRBJ1-3, reads KAGVTQTPRYLIKTRGQQVTLSCSPISGHRSVSWYQQTPGQGLQFLFEYFSETQRNKGNFPGRFSGRQFSNSRSEMNVSTLELGDSALYLCASSLDSPGNTIYFGEGSWLTVV.

This clonotype was recorded many times. The chain recombines TRBV29-1 with TRBJ2-7; 10 nucleotides line up with TRBD2. There are 12 residues in the CDR3. Trimming cost V 6 bases and J 3 bases; bases outside gene matches: 2. Germline V gives CDR1 SQVTM, CDR2 ANQGSEA. CDR3 protein: CSVWTSGYEQYF. Written as DNA, the CDR3 is TGCAGCGTCTGGACTAGCGGCTACGAGCAGTACTTC.

This clonotype was found many times. This rearrangement joins TRBV3-1 to TRBJ1-2; D remains unclear. In germline, CDR1 is LGHDT, CDR2 YNNKEL (reference sequence). The CDR3 totals 18 residues. Trimming left V 4 bases short and J 7 bases short, with 28 bases between. The CDR3 protein is CASSPPFLNFLAFFGYTF. The CDR3 DNA sequence: TGTGCCAGCAGCCCGCCCTTTTTAAACTTTTTGGCGTTTTTTGGCTACACCTTC.

This clonotype was seen at least ten times. The rearrangement joins TRBV11-2 to TRBJ2-5; D remains ambiguous. CDR1 and CDR2 (germline): SGHAT, FQNNGV. This CDR3 spans 14 amino acids. Trimming left V 1 base short and J 5 bases short, with 11 bases between. CDR3 bases: TGTGCCAGCAGCTTAGGCGGTCCACGGGAGACCCAGTACTTC. Amino acid sequence: CASSLGGPRETQYF.

This clonotype was seen ten or more times. This rearrangement joins TRBV5-1 to TRBJ1-1, with D uncertain. Germline CDR1 and CDR2: SGHRS and YFSETQ. Trimming cost V 7 bases and J 1 base, with 8 bases left between them. The CDR3 consists of 12 residues. The CDR3 protein is CASYDPNTEAFF. In nucleotides, the CDR3 is TGCGCCAGCTACGACCCGAACACTGAAGCTTTCTTT.

This clonotype was counted many times. The chain combines TRBV7-8 with TRBJ2-5; D may be TRBD2 (6 bases). The CDR3 contains 14 residues. The germline V and J ends were trimmed by 1 base and 5 bases, with 11 bases remaining between them. CDR1 is SGHVS and CDR2 is FQNEAQ in the germline V gene. For the CDR3, the DNA is TGTGCCAGCAGCTTAGTCGGCGGGGTGGAGACCCAGTACTTC. It is translated as CASSLVGGVETQYF.

This clonotype was counted between two and nine times. V gene TRBV2 combines with J gene TRBJ2-2, with unresolved D. The CDR3 loop spans 11 amino acids. Germline loops: CDR1 SNHLY, CDR2 FYNNEI. Trimming removed 7 bases from V and 7 bases from J, with 7 bases in between. This chain's CDR3 is CASTIGGELFF. The DNA for the CDR3 is TGTGCCAGCACCATTGGCGGGGAGCTGTTTTTT.

This clonotype was observed at least ten times. The chain recombines TRBV7-2 with TRBJ1-2; D gene ambiguous. Deletions cut 2 bases from V and 4 bases from J, with 14 bases between. CDR1 is SGHTA and CDR2 is FQGNSA in the germline V gene. The CDR3 has 15 residues. The CDR3 region has the DNA TGTGCCAGCAGCTTAAACCAGGCCACTGTCTATGGCTACACCTTC. Residues: CASSLNQATVYGYTF.

The sample holds many counts of this clonotype. This sequence joins TRBV12-3 or TRBV12-4 and TRBJ1-1, with 7 bases matching TRBD1. The V and J ends lost 7 bases and 2 bases, in that order; junction bases with no gene match: 7. This CDR3 has 14 residues. The CDR3 protein is CASTLQGSNTEAFF. CDR3 DNA sequence: TGTGCCAGCACCCTACAGGGGAGCAACACTGAAGCTTTCTTT.

The sample holds many counts of this clonotype. The chain uses TRBV6-5 and TRBJ2-5; tentative D call: TRBD1 (6 bases). Trimming removed 6 bases from V and 0 bases from J, with 11 bases in between. Germline lookup yields CDR1 MNHEY and CDR2 SVGAGI. The length of the CDR3 is 14 residues. The CDR3: CASRGHLYQETQYF. CDR3 DNA: TGTGCCAGCAGGGGACACTTGTACCAAGAGACCCAGTACTTC.